This TCR beta chain was sequenced for a study of T cell changes during pregnancy in multiple sclerosis. Germline CDR1 and CDR2: MNHNS and SASEGT. Trimming left V 7 bases short and J 6 bases short, with 16 bases between. CDR3 size: 14 residues. The protocol was immunoSEQ multiplex PCR, while the TCRdb copy is restricted to in-frame clones and leaves out a portion. The sample records more than 9,500 clones, roughly 82% being singletons. This clonotype originated in a female donor in good health, enrolled as a control in a pregnancy study. The rearrangement joins TRBV6-1 to TRBJ2-4; maybe TRBD2 (5 bases). Here the sequenced sample was CD8+ T cells from peripheral blood mononuclear cells, taken after pregnancy. The CDR3 here is CASIVPLAANIQYF. For the CDR3, the DNA is TGTGCCAGCATTGTCCCCCTAGCAGCAAACATTCAGTACTTC.